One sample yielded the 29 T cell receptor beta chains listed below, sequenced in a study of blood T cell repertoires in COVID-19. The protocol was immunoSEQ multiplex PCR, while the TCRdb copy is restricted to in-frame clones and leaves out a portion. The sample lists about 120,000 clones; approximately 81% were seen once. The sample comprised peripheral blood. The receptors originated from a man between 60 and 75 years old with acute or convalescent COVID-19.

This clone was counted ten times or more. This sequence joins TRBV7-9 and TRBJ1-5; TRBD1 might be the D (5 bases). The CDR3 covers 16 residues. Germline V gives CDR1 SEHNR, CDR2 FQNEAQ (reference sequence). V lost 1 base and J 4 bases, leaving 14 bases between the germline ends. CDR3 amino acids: CASSLETSTANQPQHF. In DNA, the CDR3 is TGTGCCAGCAGCTTAGAGACGTCGACAGCAAATCAGCCCCAGCATTTT. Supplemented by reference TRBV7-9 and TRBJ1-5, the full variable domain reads DTGVSQNPRHKITKRGQNVTFRCDPISEHNRLYWYRQTLGQGPEFLTYFQNEAQLEKSRLLSDRFSAERPKGSFSTLEIQRTEQGDSAMYLCASSLETSTANQPQHFGDGTRLSIL.

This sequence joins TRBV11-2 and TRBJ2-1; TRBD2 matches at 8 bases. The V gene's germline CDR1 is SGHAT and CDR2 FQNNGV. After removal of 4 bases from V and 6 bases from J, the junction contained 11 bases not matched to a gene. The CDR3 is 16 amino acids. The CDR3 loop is CASSWSGRGASNEQFF. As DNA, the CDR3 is TGTGCCAGCAGCTGGTCCGGGCGGGGGGCCAGCAATGAGCAGTTCTTC.

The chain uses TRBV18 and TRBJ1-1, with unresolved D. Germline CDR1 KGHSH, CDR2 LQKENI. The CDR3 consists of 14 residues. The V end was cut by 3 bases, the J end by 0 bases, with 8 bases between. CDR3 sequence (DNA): TGTGCCAGCTCACCTTTCAGTTTGAACACTGAAGCTTTCTTT. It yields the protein CASSPFSLNTEAFF.

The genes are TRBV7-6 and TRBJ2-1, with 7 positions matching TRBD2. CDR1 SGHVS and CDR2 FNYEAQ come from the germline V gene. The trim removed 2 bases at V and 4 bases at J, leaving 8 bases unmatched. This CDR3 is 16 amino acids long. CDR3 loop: CASSLKPSGLYNEQFF. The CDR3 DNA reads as TGTGCCAGCAGCTTAAAGCCTAGCGGACTTTACAATGAGCAGTTCTTC.

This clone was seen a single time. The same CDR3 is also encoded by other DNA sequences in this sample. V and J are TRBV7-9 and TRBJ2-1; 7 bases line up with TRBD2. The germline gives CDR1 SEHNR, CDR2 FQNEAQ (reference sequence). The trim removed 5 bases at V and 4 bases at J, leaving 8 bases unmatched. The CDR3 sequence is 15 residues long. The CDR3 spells CASSPRGGSYNEQFF. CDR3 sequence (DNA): TGTGCCAGCAGCCCCCGGGGAGGGAGTTACAATGAGCAGTTCTTC.

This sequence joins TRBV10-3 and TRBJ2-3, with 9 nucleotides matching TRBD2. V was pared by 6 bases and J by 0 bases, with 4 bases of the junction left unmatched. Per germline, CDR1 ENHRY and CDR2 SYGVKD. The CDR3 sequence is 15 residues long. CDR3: CAISRLAESTDTQYF. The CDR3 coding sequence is TGTGCCATCAGCCGACTAGCGGAAAGCACAGATACGCAGTATTTT.

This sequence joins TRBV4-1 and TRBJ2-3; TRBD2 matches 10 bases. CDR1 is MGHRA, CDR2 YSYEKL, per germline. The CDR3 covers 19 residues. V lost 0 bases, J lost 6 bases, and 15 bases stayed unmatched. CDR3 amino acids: CASSQDGLAGVKVTDTQYF. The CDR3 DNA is TGCGCCAGCAGCCAAGATGGTCTAGCGGGAGTCAAGGTGACGGATACGCAGTATTTT.

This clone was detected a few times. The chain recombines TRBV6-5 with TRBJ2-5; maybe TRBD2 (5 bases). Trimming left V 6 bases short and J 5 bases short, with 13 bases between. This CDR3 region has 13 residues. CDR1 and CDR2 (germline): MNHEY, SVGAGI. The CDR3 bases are TGTGCCAGCAGCCACGCGGGTTGGGAGACCCAGTACTTC. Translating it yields CASSHAGWETQYF.

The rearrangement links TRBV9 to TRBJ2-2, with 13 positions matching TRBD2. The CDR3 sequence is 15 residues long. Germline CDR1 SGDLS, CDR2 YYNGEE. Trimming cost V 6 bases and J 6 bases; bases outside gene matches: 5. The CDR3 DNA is TGTGCCAGCACCAGGACTAGCGGGAGTGCCGGGGAGCTGTTTTTT. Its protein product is CASTRTSGSAGELFF.

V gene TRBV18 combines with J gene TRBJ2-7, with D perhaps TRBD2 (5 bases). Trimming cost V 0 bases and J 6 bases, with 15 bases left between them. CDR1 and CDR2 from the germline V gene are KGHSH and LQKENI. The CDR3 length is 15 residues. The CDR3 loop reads CASSPPERPHIEQYF. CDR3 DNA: TGTGCCAGCTCACCACCTGAGCGGCCCCATATCGAGCAGTACTTC.

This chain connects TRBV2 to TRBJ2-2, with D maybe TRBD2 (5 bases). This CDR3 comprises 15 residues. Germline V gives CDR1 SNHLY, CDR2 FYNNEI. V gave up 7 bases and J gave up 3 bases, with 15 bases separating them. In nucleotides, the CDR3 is TGTGCCAGCATGCGAGGAATGAGGGACACCGGGGAGCTGTTTTTT. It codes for CASMRGMRDTGELFF.

Here the CDR3 reads CASSYKGQRGTGELFF. The CDR3, as DNA: TGTGCCAGCAGTTACAAGGGCCAGCGGGGAACCGGGGAGCTGTTTTTT. This chain joins TRBV6-5 and TRBJ2-2; 7 bases agree with TRBD2. CDR3 length equals 16 residues. Germline CDR1 and CDR2: MNHEY and SVGAGI. The V and J ends lost 2 bases and 5 bases, in that order; junction bases with no gene match: 8.

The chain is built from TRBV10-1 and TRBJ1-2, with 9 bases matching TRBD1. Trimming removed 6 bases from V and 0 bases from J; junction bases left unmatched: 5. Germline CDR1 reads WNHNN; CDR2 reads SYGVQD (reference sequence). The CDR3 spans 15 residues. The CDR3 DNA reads TGCGCCAGCAGCCGGGACAGGGATCCTAACTATGGCTACACCTTC. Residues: CASSRDRDPNYGYTF.

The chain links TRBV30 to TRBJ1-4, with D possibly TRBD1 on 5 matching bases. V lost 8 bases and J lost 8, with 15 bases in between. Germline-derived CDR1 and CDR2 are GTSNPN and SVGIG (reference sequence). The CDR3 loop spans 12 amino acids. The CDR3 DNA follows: TGTGCCCGGGGGGGGGTCCGGGAAAAACTGTTTTTT. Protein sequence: CARGGVREKLFF.

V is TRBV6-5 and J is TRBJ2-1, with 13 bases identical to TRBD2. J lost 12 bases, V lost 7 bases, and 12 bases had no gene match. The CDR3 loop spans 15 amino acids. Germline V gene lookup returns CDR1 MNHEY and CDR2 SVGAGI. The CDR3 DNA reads TGTGCCAGCATCTCTAGTAGACTAGCGGGAGGAGTGCAGTTCTTC. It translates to CASISSRLAGGVQFF.

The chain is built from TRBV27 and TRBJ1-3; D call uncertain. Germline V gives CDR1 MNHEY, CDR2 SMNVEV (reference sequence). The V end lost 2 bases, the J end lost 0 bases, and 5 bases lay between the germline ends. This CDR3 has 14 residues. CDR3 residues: CASSLSLSGNTIYF. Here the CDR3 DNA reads TGTGCCAGCAGTTTAAGCCTCTCTGGAAACACCATATATTTT.

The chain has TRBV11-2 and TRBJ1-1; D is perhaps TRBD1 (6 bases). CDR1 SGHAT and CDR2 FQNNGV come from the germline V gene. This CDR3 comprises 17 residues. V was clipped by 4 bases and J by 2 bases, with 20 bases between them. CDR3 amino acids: CASSSYPYRVGNTEAFF. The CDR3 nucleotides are TGTGCCAGCAGCTCGTATCCCTACAGGGTCGGAAACACTGAAGCTTTCTTT.

The CDR3 DNA reads as TGTGCCTGGAGTGGGACAGGTACTGAAGCTTTCTTT. Translated: CAWSGTGTEAFF. V and J are TRBV30 and TRBJ1-1, with 7 nucleotides matching TRBD1. The V segment lost 1 base and the J segment 5 bases; nucleotides outside the gene matches: 1. This CDR3 contains 12 residues. Germline V gene data show CDR1 as GTSNPN and CDR2 as SVGIG (reference sequence).

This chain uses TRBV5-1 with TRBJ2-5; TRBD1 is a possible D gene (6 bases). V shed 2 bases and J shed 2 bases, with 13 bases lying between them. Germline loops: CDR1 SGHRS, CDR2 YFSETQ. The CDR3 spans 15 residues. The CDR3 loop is CASSLTGSRQETQYF. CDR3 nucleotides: TGCGCCAGCAGCTTAACAGGGAGCCGGCAAGAGACCCAGTACTTC.

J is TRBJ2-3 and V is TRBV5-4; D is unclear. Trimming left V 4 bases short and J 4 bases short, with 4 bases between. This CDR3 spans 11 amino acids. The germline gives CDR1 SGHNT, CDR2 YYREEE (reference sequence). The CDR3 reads CASSAADTQYF. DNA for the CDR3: TGTGCCAGCAGCGCAGCAGATACGCAGTATTTT.

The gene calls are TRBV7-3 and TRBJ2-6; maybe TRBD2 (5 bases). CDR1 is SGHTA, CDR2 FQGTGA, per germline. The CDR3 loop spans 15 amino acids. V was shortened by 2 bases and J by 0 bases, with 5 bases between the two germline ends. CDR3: CASSLGLSGANVLTF. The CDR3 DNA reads TGTGCCAGCAGCTTAGGACTCTCTGGGGCCAACGTCCTGACTTTC.

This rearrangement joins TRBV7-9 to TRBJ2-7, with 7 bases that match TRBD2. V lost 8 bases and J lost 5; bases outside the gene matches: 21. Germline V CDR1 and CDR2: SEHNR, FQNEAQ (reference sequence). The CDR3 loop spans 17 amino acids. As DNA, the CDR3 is TGTGCCAGCCAGCTTAAGGCGGGGCGGGGGACTCTACACGAGCAGTACTTC. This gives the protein CASQLKAGRGTLHEQYF.

CDR3 protein: CASSLGTTSSYEQYF. As DNA, the CDR3 is TGTGCCAGCAGTCTAGGGACAACAAGCTCCTACGAGCAGTACTTC. The chain joins TRBV28 to TRBJ2-7; tentatively, D is TRBD1 (6 bases). Trimming removed 5 bases from V and 0 bases from J, with 14 bases in between. The CDR3 contains 15 residues. Per germline, CDR1 MDHEN and CDR2 SYDVKM.

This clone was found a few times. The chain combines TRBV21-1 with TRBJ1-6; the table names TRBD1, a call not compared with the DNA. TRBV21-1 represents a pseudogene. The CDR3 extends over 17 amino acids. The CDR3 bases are TGTGCCAGCAGCAAGATGGGTTGGGACATTTATAATTCACCCCTCCACTTT. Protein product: CASSKMGWDIYNSPLHF.

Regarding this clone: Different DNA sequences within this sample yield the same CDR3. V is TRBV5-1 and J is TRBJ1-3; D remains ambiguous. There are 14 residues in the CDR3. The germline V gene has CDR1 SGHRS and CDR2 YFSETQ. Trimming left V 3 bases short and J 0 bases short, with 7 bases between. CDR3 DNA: TGCGCCAGCAGCTCGGGAAGCTCTGGAAACACCATATATTTT. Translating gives CASSSGSSGNTIYF.

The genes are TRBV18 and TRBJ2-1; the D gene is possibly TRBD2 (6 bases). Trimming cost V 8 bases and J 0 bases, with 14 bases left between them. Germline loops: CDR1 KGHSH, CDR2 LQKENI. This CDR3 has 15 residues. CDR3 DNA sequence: TGTGCCAGCGAAGGGACTCCTCTCTCCTACAATGAGCAGTTCTTC. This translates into CASEGTPLSYNEQFF. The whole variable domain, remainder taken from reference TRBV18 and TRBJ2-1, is NAGVMQNPRHLVRRRGQEARLRCSPMKGHSHVYWYRQLPEEGLKFMVYLQKENIIDESGMPKERFSAEFPKEGPSILRIQQVVRGDSAAYFCASEGTPLSYNEQFFGPGTRLTVL.

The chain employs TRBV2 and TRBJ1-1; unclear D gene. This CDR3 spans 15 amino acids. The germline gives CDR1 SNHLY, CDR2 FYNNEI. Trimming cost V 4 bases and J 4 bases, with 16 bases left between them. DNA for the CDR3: TGTGCCAGCAGTGTTATGGGTCAGACGGGCACTGAAGCTTTCTTT. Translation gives CASSVMGQTGTEAFF.

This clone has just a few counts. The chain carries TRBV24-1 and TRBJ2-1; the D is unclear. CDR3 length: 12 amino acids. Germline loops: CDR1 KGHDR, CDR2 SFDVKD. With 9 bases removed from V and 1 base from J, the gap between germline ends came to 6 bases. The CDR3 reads CATARSYNEQFF. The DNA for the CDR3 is TGTGCCACCGCTAGGTCCTACAATGAGCAGTTCTTC.

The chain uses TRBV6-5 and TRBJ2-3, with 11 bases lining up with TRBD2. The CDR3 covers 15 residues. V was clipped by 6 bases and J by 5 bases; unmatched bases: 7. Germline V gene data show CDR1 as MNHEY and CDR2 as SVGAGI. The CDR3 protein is CASRWTSGLGDTQYF. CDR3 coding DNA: TGTGCCAGCAGATGGACTAGCGGGTTGGGAGATACGCAGTATTTT.